A single sample gave rise to the 14 T cell receptor beta chains below, sequenced in a study of early stage breast cancer tumors. This table comes from immunoSEQ multiplex PCR, and its TCRdb copy is limited to in-frame clones, with some not included. Of about 9,400 clones listed, 66% were seen once; the top ten hold roughly 7.7%. The source material was breast tumor tissue. The receptors derive from a person in their fifties or sixties with breast cancer.

The rearrangement joins TRBV15 to TRBJ1-4; no definite D call. This CDR3 has 14 residues. Germline CDR1 and CDR2: LNHNV and YYDKDF (reference sequence). V was clipped by 0 bases and J by 8 bases, with 10 bases between them. Here the CDR3 DNA reads TGTGCCACCAGCAGAGAGGTACCGGGAGAAAAACTGTTTTTT. Encoded protein: CATSREVPGEKLFF.

This chain connects TRBV7-2 to TRBJ1-1; 8 positions match TRBD1. This CDR3 has 13 residues. V was pared by 8 bases and J by 4 bases, with 6 bases of the junction left unmatched. Germline loops: CDR1 SGHTA, CDR2 FQGNSA. The CDR3 bases are TGTGCCAGCGGCCTGACAGGGGCCACTGAAGCTTTCTTT. Translated, it gives CASGLTGATEAFF.

The chain has TRBV19 and TRBJ2-7, with TRBD1 matching 8 bases. Germline loops: CDR1 LNHDA, CDR2 SQIVND (reference sequence). The CDR3 is made up of 13 amino acids. J was trimmed by 3 bases and V by 3 bases; bases with no gene match: 1. CDR3 bases: TGTGCCAGTAGTATCGGACAGGGCTACGAGCAGTACTTC. Translation gives CASSIGQGYEQYF.

V gene TRBV27 combines with J gene TRBJ2-5; D is possibly TRBD1 (5 bases). Trimming took off 2 bases at V and 4 bases at J, with 17 bases between the two ends. Germline CDR1 and CDR2: MNHEY and SMNVEV (reference sequence). This CDR3 is 16 amino acids long. The CDR3 DNA sequence: TGTGCCAGCAGTTTACAGGGTACCCCTAGGATAGAGACCCAGTACTTC. Translated: CASSLQGTPRIETQYF.

The V call is TRBV9, the J call TRBJ1-1; tentative D call: TRBD1 (5 bases). From germline, CDR1 is SGDLS and CDR2 YYNGEE. The CDR3 length is 13 residues. Trimming removed 2 bases at V and 3 bases at J, with 8 bases between. CDR3 sequence reads: CASSVGGYTEAFF. CDR3 nucleotides: TGTGCCAGCAGCGTGGGGGGATACACTGAAGCTTTCTTT.

This clone occurred a few times. The CDR3 sequence: CASSSGQGTTDTQYF. CDR3 bases: TGTGCCAGCAGCTCGGGACAGGGTACGACAGATACGCAGTATTTT. This rearrangement joins TRBV7-6 to TRBJ2-3, with 9 bases identical to TRBD1. The trim removed 4 bases at V and 3 bases at J, leaving 5 bases unmatched. Germline V gives CDR1 SGHVS, CDR2 FNYEAQ. The length of the CDR3 is 15 residues.

The chain recombines TRBV5-4 with TRBJ2-1; 7 positions agree with TRBD2. Looked up from germline, CDR1 is SGHNT and CDR2 is YYREEE (reference sequence). The junction had 8 bases not matched to a gene; V was cut back by 7 bases and J by 7 bases. The CDR3 runs to 13 residues. The CDR3 region has the DNA TGTGCCAGCCTACCGGGAGGTTGGAATGAGCAGTTCTTC. Translation: CASLPGGWNEQFF.

The chain couples TRBV15 to TRBJ1-4, with D unclear. V lost 3 bases and J 8 bases, leaving 7 bases between the germline ends. In germline, CDR1 is LNHNV, CDR2 YYDKDF (reference sequence). This CDR3 has 12 amino acids. CDR3 sequence: CATSSYEEKLFF. The CDR3 nucleotides are TGTGCCACCAGCAGCTACGAGGAAAAACTGTTTTTT.

CDR3 sequence: CACGMIAKNIQYF. For the CDR3, the DNA is TGTGCCTGCGGGATGATAGCCAAAAACATTCAGTACTTC. The chain uses TRBV7-2 and TRBJ2-4, with TRBD2 as a possible D gene (6 bases). The V end was cut by 11 bases, the J end by 0 bases, with 11 bases between. Germline V gives CDR1 SGHTA, CDR2 FQGNSA. The CDR3 is 13 residues long.

This clone appeared a few times. The DNA for the CDR3 is TGTGCCAGCGCGGCGGAGGGTACTGGAAACACCATATATTTT. Its translation is CASAAEGTGNTIYF. The V call is TRBV9, the J call TRBJ1-3; no firm D call. The germline gives CDR1 SGDLS, CDR2 YYNGEE. Trimming cost V 7 bases and J 2 bases, with 13 bases left between them. CDR3 length: 14 residues.

The V and J genes are TRBV15 and TRBJ2-7; tentative D call: TRBD1 (5 bases). Germline V gene data show CDR1 as LNHNV and CDR2 as YYDKDF (reference sequence). CDR3 length: 17 residues. V was cut by 0 bases and J by 6 bases, with 21 bases left in between. Here the CDR3 DNA reads TGTGCCACCAGCAGAGATACAAGAGGACCTAGGGGTTCCGAGCAGTACTTC. Its translation: CATSRDTRGPRGSEQYF.

The CDR3 DNA reads as TGCGCCAGCAGCCCGGGACTAGCAGGCGGGGAGCTGTTTTTT. It encodes CASSPGLAGGELFF. J is TRBJ2-2 and V is TRBV5-1; 9 positions agree with TRBD2. Per the germline V gene, CDR1 is SGHRS and CDR2 is YFSETQ. The CDR3 has 14 amino acids. Germline trimming cut 4 bases from V and 7 bases from J; bases unmatched to any gene: 5.

The chain has TRBV14 and TRBJ1-5, with D perhaps matching TRBD1 (5 bases). CDR1 is SGHDN, CDR2 FVKESK, per germline. This CDR3 comprises 13 residues. The V end lost 1 base, the J end lost 9 bases, and 10 bases lay between the germline ends. The CDR3 nucleotides read TGTGCCAGCAGCCAAGGAGGCGGGGCGCCCCAGCATTTT. Protein product: CASSQGGGAPQHF.

This clone has only one observation. The CDR3 DNA sequence: TGCGCCAGCAGCTTGGATACAGTCTTAGACACCGGGGAGCTGTTTTTT. Translated, it gives CASSLDTVLDTGELFF. This chain connects TRBV5-1 to TRBJ2-2; D is undetermined. V lost 0 bases, J lost 3 bases, and 12 bases lay in between. Per the germline V gene, CDR1 is SGHRS and CDR2 is YFSETQ. The CDR3 is made up of 16 amino acids. The full variable domain, its missing parts supplied by reference TRBV5-1 and TRBJ2-2, is KAGVTQTPRYLIKTRGQQVTLSCSPISGHRSVSWYQQTPGQGLQFLFEYFSETQRNKGNFPGRFSGRQFSNSRSEMNVSTLELGDSALYLCASSLDTVLDTGELFFGEGSRLTVL.